The 17 T cell receptor beta chains reported below all come from one sample, sequenced in a study of cytomegalovirus exposure and HLA in healthy donors (dated by TCRdb to the late 2010s). The method behind the library was the immunoSEQ multiplex PCR assay. A mixture of 60 forward primers for TCR Vbeta segments and 13 reverse primers for TCR Jbeta segments was used in the multiplex PCR. The table was pulled from immuneACCESS by TCRdb, which kept in-frame rearrangements only. Such tables lose some clones; where checked, under half of the loss comes from unresolved V genes, and the rest has no known cause. This sample gives about 180,000 clones in total; over 75% of them show up just once. The ten largest clones capture less than 8% of the sample. The specimen sequenced was PBMCs. The receptors were gathered from a man in his forties in good health and CMV-seropositive.

This clone was seen a few times. The chain links TRBV7-7 to TRBJ1-1, with 8 bases that match TRBD1. This CDR3 contains 16 residues. CDR1 SSHAT and CDR2 FNYEAQ come from the germline V gene (reference sequence). Trimming cost V 5 bases and J 1 base; bases outside gene matches: 9. The CDR3 protein is CASSPYPDRGNTEAFF. For the CDR3, the DNA is TGTGCCAGCAGCCCCTACCCCGACAGGGGGAACACTGAAGCTTTCTTT. The whole variable domain, remainder taken from reference TRBV7-7 and TRBJ1-1, is GAGVSQSPRYKVTKRGQDVTLRCDPISSHATLYWYQQALGQGPEFLTYFNYEAQPDKSGLPSDRFSAERPEGSISTLTIQRTEQRDSAMYRCASSPYPDRGNTEAFFGQGTRLTVV.

The rearrangement links TRBV7-3 to TRBJ2-5; a weak D match, TRBD1 (6 bases). The V end lost 3 bases, the J end lost 4 bases, and 9 bases lay between the germline ends. The CDR3 totals 13 residues. The germline CDR1 and CDR2 sequences are SGHTA and FQGTGA. CDR3 coding DNA: TGTGCCAGCAGCTTGTCCAGGGGAGAGACCCAGTACTTC. Its protein product is CASSLSRGETQYF.

The rearrangement uses TRBV29-1 and TRBJ2-1; D might be TRBD2 (6 bases). The CDR3 totals 15 residues. V was trimmed by 1 base and J by 4 bases, leaving 14 bases between them. Germline CDR1 SQVTM, CDR2 ANQGSEA. The CDR3 region has the DNA TGCAGCGTTGAAGGGACTGAGCGGGTGTACAATGAGCAGTTCTTC. This encodes CSVEGTERVYNEQFF.

Only a few counts were recorded for this clone. This sequence joins TRBV5-6 and TRBJ1-5; the match to TRBD1 covers 9 bases. Germline CDR1 SGHDT, CDR2 YYEEEE. Losses at the gene ends were 2 bases for V and 4 bases for J; bases not matched to a gene: 1. This CDR3 comprises 14 residues. CDR3 region: CASSFDRGNQPQHF. The CDR3 region has the DNA TGTGCCAGCAGCTTCGACAGGGGGAATCAGCCCCAGCATTTT.

CDR3 amino acids: CASSLGTGGVDTQYF. As DNA, the CDR3 is TGTGCCAGCAGCTTAGGGACTGGAGGTGTAGATACGCAGTATTTT. This chain links TRBV7-7 with TRBJ2-3, with a possible D match to TRBD2 (5 bases). The germline V gene encodes CDR1 SSHAT and CDR2 FNYEAQ (reference sequence). Trimming shortened V by 1 base and J by 5 bases, and 13 bases separated the two germline ends. This CDR3 has 15 amino acids.

This clone showed up just a few times. In DNA, the CDR3 is TGTGCCAGCATACCACAGGGAAATTCACCCCTCCACTTT. Translation gives CASIPQGNSPLHF. This chain links TRBV2 with TRBJ1-6; D is possibly TRBD1 (6 bases). Germline-derived CDR1 and CDR2 are SNHLY and FYNNEI. With 7 bases removed from V and 7 bases from J, the gap between germline ends came to 11 bases. The CDR3 runs 13 residues.

The J gene is TRBJ2-7, the V gene TRBV27; 11 bases line up with TRBD1. Germline V CDR1 and CDR2: MNHEY, SMNVEV (reference sequence). V was clipped by 5 bases and J by 3 bases; unmatched bases: 15. This CDR3 has 18 residues. The CDR3 coding sequence is TGTGCCAGCAGTAGCGGACAGGGGGCGTCCCCCCTTGTCTACGAGCAGTACTTC. It specifies CASSSGQGASPLVYEQYF.

The genes are TRBV5-4 and TRBJ2-7, with a tentative D call TRBD1 (6 bases). The CDR3 is 14 residues long. The V gene's germline CDR1 is SGHNT and CDR2 YYREEE (reference sequence). Deletions cut 0 bases from V and 2 bases from J, with 9 bases between. The CDR3 region is CASSLENRAYEQYF. CDR3 nucleotide sequence: TGTGCCAGCAGCTTGGAAAACAGGGCCTACGAGCAGTACTTC.

This chain connects TRBV28 to TRBJ2-5, with 9 bases identical to TRBD1. CDR3 size: 15 residues. The V gene's germline CDR1 is MDHEN and CDR2 SYDVKM. Losses at the gene ends were 3 bases for V and 2 bases for J; bases not matched to a gene: 4. The CDR3 coding sequence is TGTGCCAGCAGTTTGGGACAGGGTTCGCAAGAGACCCAGTACTTC. This sequence encodes CASSLGQGSQETQYF.

The DNA for the CDR3 is TGTGCCAGAAGCTTGAGTAGCGGGAGTTACAATGAGCAGTTCTTC. Protein product: CARSLSSGSYNEQFF. The rearrangement uses TRBV5-3 and TRBJ2-1; 9 positions match TRBD2. Being an ORF, TRBV5-3 has a function that is uncertain. The V and J ends lost 1 base and 4 bases, in that order; junction bases with no gene match: 3. The CDR3 consists of 15 residues.

V is TRBV5-8 and J is TRBJ2-7; 9 nucleotides align to TRBD1. The trim removed 0 bases at V and 4 bases at J, leaving 5 bases unmatched. The V gene's germline CDR1 is SGHTS and CDR2 YDEGEE. This CDR3 has 15 amino acids. The CDR3 reads CASSLGDRVPYEQYF. Written as DNA, the CDR3 is TGTGCCAGCAGCTTGGGGGACAGGGTACCGTACGAGCAGTACTTC.

The rearrangement joins TRBV19 to TRBJ2-1, with TRBD2 matching 9 bases. CDR1 and CDR2 from the germline V gene are LNHDA and SQIVND (reference sequence). This CDR3 region has 17 residues. The V and J ends lost 6 bases and 8 bases, in that order; junction bases with no gene match: 17. This CDR3 reads CASSVSLLAGFDDEQFF. CDR3 sequence (DNA): TGTGCCAGTAGCGTCTCCCTCCTAGCGGGATTCGACGATGAGCAGTTCTTC.

V gene TRBV13 combines with J gene TRBJ2-1; 9 bases line up with TRBD2. Germline values: CDR1 PRHDT, CDR2 FYEKMQ (reference sequence). The CDR3 runs to 16 residues. V shed 5 bases and J 7 bases; nucleotides not matched to a gene: 12. The CDR3 DNA is TGTGCCAGCAGCCTCACCGAGCGGGAGGATGGGAATGAGCAGTTCTTC. This codes for CASSLTEREDGNEQFF.

The V and J genes are TRBV28 and TRBJ2-3; 10 nucleotides line up with TRBD1. Germline V gives CDR1 MDHEN, CDR2 SYDVKM. This CDR3 is 15 amino acids long. J lost 4 bases, V lost 5 bases, and 6 bases had no gene match. The CDR3 coding sequence is TGTGCCAGCAGTCGGCCCGGGACAGGGGCAGATACGCAGTATTTT. Translated: CASSRPGTGADTQYF.

This clone has more than one count but fewer than ten. This sequence joins TRBV27 and TRBJ2-7; 7 bases align to TRBD2. Losses at the gene ends were 1 base for V and 2 bases for J; bases not matched to a gene: 14. Germline V gene lookup returns CDR1 MNHEY and CDR2 SMNVEV (reference sequence). This CDR3 contains 18 residues. CDR3 sequence reads: CASSLYSFRGDRPYEQYF. CDR3 in DNA: TGTGCCAGCAGTTTATATTCTTTTCGGGGGGACCGACCCTACGAGCAGTACTTC.

This rearrangement joins TRBV11-2 to TRBJ1-1, with D uncertain. Deletions cut 2 bases from V and 3 bases from J, with 7 bases between. The CDR3 runs 13 residues. Germline values: CDR1 SGHAT, CDR2 FQNNGV. CDR3 region: CASSLTRDTEAFF. Here the CDR3 DNA reads TGTGCCAGCAGCTTAACGAGGGACACTGAAGCTTTCTTT.

The chain couples TRBV7-9 to TRBJ2-5; 13 positions agree with TRBD2. Germline trimming cut 0 bases from V and 5 bases from J; bases unmatched to any gene: 9. The CDR3 sequence is 18 residues long. CDR1 is SEHNR and CDR2 is FQNEAQ in the germline V gene (reference sequence). The CDR3 DNA follows: TGTGCCAGCAGCTTAGCCCTAGGTGGACTAGCGGGAGTGGAGACCCAGTACTTC. Its translation: CASSLALGGLAGVETQYF. The variable domain in full, with the rest retrieved from reference TRBV7-9 and TRBJ2-5, is DTGVSQNPRHKITKRGQNVTFRCDPISEHNRLYWYRQTLGQGPEFLTYFQNEAQLEKSRLLSDRFSAERPKGSFSTLEIQRTEQGDSAMYLCASSLALGGLAGVETQYFGPGTRLLVL.